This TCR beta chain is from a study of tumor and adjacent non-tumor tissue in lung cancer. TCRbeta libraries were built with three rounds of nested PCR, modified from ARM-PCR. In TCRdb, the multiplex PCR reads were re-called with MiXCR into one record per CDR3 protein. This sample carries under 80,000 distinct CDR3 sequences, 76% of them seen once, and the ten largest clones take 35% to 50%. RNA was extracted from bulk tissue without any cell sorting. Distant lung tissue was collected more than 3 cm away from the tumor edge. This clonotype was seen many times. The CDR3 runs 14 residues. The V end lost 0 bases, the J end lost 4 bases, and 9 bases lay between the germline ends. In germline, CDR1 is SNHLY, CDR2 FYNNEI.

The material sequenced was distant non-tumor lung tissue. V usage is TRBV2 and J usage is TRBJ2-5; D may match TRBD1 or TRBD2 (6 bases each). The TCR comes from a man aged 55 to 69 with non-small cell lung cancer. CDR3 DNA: TGTGCCAGCAGTGAAGCAGGGGGGAGAGAGACCCAGTACTTC. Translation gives CASSEAGGRETQYF.